Listed below are T cell receptor beta chains from one sample, sequenced in a study of OX40 agonist ivuxolimab in advanced cancers. Data came from immunoSEQ multiplex PCR; TCRdb stores just in-frame clones and leaves some out. The table records 92,000 or so clones, 85% to 90% of them present only once. The material was CD4+ or CD8+ T cells sorted from blood, obtained in a trial of the OX40 agonist ivuxolimab. The receptors stem from an adult with an advanced solid tumor such as melanoma, head and neck, liver or kidney cancer. The CDR3 runs from the conserved cysteine through the conserved F or W. Fields, in order: CDR3 protein, V gene, CDR3 length.

CDR3aa: CASSSGTGAYNEQFF
v_gene: TRBV7-9
len: 15

CDR3aa: CASSFSGRSTDTQYF
v_gene: TRBV7-9
len: 15

CDR3aa: CASSYGTPGGEQYF
v_gene: TRBV6-6
len: 14

CDR3aa: CAWTWGRASGGYTF
v_gene: TRBV30
len: 14

CDR3aa: CASSHRLAGGVDTQYF
v_gene: TRBV7-7
len: 16

CDR3aa: CASRPTSGSPYEQYF
v_gene: TRBV14
len: 15

CDR3aa: CASSLWQAPNYGYTF
v_gene: TRBV5-4
len: 15

CDR3aa: CASSLAGPSGNTIYF
v_gene: TRBV5-4
len: 15

CDR3aa: CASSGTGWATEAFF
v_gene: TRBV27
len: 14

CDR3aa: CSVGWNYGYTF
v_gene: TRBV20-1
len: 11

CDR3aa: CASSLLAGVLNEQFF
v_gene: TRBV5-1
len: 15

CDR3aa: CAWSVGTGGNEQFF
v_gene: TRBV30
len: 14

CDR3aa: CAIRDTSGKKSSYEQYF
v_gene: TRBV10-3
len: 17

CDR3aa: CASSFRLAGGPFYNEQFF
v_gene: TRBV5-6
len: 18

CDR3aa: CASSDPTGGKGAFF
v_gene: TRBV6-1
len: 14

CDR3aa: CASRKDGGGYKNIQYF
v_gene: TRBV2
len: 16

CDR3aa: CASSEVYREAYEQYF
v_gene: TRBV6-1
len: 15

CDR3aa: CASSLSPAGGAYEQYF
v_gene: TRBV27
len: 16

CDR3aa: CASSLTGEGDQPQHF
v_gene: TRBV18
len: 15

CDR3aa: CASSGGRGETQYF
v_gene: TRBV6-1
len: 13

CDR3aa: CASSSDGNTEAFF
v_gene: TRBV7-2
len: 13

CDR3aa: CASSAYRYSFSGNTIYF
v_gene: TRBV5-6
len: 17

CDR3aa: CASSLGAEAFF
v_gene: TRBV27
len: 11

CDR3aa: CASSILGGYGELFF
v_gene: TRBV19
len: 14

CDR3aa: CAWSLPTRTQYF
v_gene: TRBV30
len: 12

CDR3aa: CASRRAGTGNTEAFF
v_gene: TRBV28
len: 15

CDR3aa: CASSLVGTADEAFF
v_gene: TRBV11-2
len: 14

CDR3aa: CASAAIAGGATGELFF
v_gene: TRBV12-5
len: 16

CDR3aa: CASRGTGDFYGYTF
v_gene: TRBV4-1
len: 14

CDR3aa: CASSDYTESYEQYF
v_gene: TRBV25-1
len: 14

CDR3aa: CASSLSGSYNEQFF
v_gene: TRBV5-1
len: 14

CDR3aa: CASSLRKSAGSNGELFF
v_gene: TRBV11-2
len: 17

CDR3aa: CASSHPGTYPYEQYF
v_gene: TRBV4-1
len: 15

CDR3aa: CASSSETGLANYGYTF
v_gene: TRBV27
len: 16